Listed below are T cell receptor beta chains from one sample, sequenced in a study of beta chain features in type 1 diabetes. The assay was immunoSEQ multiplex PCR, and TCRdb's table has in-frame clones only and misses some. The table has about 620,000 clones, 15% to 19% seen once; the top ten hold 0.093%. Sequencing input: naive CD4+ T cells from blood. These receptor sequences come from a young man in good health. The conserved cysteine and the conserved F or W are not part of the CDR3 here. Each record gives: J gene, V gene, CDR3 protein.

TRBJ2-7,TRBV15,ATSRDGGRPDYEQY
TRBJ2-7,TRBV5-1,ASSTGAYEQY
TRBJ2-2,TRBV9,ASSVGGSGRAAGELF
TRBJ2-1,TRBV5-4,ASSLEWGRSSYNEQF
TRBJ2-7,TRBV28,ASSRQGNQYEQY
TRBJ2-5,TRBV29-1,SVAARLRETQY
TRBJ1-2,TRBV14,ASSQAGTPRGGYT
TRBJ2-4,TRBV7-2,ASSPLDKNIQY
TRBJ1-1,TRBV5-6,ASSLVWGRNTEAF
TRBJ2-5,TRBV5-1,ASKTVTYQETQY
TRBJ2-2,TRBV7-9,ASSFPTITTGELF
TRBJ2-2,TRBV27,ASRLAGGTGELF
TRBJ1-6,TRBV7-2,ASRRKQGDNSPLH
TRBJ2-1,TRBV15,ATGQAGVKNEQF
TRBJ2-1,TRBV15,ATSRDLEARGQF
TRBJ2-1,TRBV6-5,ASSYLGTKEQF
TRBJ2-7,TRBV5-1,ASSLTGGEQY
TRBJ1-1,TRBV5-4,ASSLPGQGGTEAF
TRBJ1-1,TRBV29-1,SVGGRMNTEAF
TRBJ1-4,TRBV18,ASSPPRGPKLF
TRBJ2-5,TRBV7-2,ASSSIHREQETQY
TRBJ2-7,TRBV7-2,ASSLSPSGRSSYEQY